The present T cell receptor beta chain was sequenced within a study of T cell repertoires in cytomegalovirus infection. The V and J ends lost 0 bases and 0 bases respectively, with 15 bases between them. CDR1 and CDR2 (germline): LNHNV, YYDKDF (reference sequence). The CDR3 is 17 amino acids. Study conclusions and caveats: HLA-C-restricted TCR beta clonotypes specific for CMV led the ex vivo response.

TCRdb re-analysed the reads in MiXCR, keeping a single row per CDR3 protein. Here the sample spans 250,000 or so distinct CDR3 sequences, approximately 8.3% being singletons. This clonotype was counted only a few times. What it binds is unknown. The sequence came from a human donor in good health (CMV status not recorded). Some clones in this sample may be carry-over from other donors' samples. Sample: PBMCs. V and J are TRBV15 and TRBJ2-7; D may be TRBD1 (5 bases). CDR3 sequence reads: CATSRDLGAANSYEQYF. The CDR3 region has the DNA TGTGCCACCAGCAGAGATCTTGGGGCAGCGAACTCCTACGAGCAGTACTTC.